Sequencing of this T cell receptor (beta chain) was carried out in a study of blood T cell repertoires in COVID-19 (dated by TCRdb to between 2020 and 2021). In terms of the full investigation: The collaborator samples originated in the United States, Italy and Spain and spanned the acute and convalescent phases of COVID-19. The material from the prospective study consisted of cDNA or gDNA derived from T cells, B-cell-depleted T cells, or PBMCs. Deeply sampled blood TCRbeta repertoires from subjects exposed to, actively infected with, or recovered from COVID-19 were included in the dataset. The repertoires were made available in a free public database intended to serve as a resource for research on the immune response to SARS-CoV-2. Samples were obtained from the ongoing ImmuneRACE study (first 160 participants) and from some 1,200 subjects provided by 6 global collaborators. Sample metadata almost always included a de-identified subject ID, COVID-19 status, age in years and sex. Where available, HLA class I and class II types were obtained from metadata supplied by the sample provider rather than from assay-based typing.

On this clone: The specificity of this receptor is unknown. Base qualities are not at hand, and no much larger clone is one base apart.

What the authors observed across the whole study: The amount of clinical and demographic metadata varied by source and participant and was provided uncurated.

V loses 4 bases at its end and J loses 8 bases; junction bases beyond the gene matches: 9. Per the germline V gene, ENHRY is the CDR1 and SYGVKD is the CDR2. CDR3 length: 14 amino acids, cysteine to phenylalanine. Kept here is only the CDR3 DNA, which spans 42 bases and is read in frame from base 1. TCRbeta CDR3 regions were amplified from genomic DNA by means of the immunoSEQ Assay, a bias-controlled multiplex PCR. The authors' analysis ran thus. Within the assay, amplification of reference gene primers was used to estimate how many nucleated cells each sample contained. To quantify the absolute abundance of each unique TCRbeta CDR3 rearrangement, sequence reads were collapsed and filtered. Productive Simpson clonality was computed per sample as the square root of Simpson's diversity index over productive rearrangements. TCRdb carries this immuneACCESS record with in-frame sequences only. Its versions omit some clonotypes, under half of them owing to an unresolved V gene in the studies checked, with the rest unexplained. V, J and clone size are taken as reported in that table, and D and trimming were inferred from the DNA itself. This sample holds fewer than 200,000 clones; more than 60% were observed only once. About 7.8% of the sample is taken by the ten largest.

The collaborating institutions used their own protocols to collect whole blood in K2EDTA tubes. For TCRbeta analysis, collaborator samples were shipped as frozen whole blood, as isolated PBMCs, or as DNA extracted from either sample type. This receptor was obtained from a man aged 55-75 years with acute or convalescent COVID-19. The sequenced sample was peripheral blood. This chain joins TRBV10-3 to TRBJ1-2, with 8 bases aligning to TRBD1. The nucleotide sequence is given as TGTGCCATCAGTGTTGGACAGGGATCGCGGGGCTACACCTTC. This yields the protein CAISVGQGSRGYTF.